The 18 T cell receptor beta chains in this list originate from one sample, sequenced in a study of sequential checkpoint blockade in melanoma. Data came from immunoSEQ multiplex PCR; TCRdb stores just in-frame clones and leaves some out. The sample yields around 5,000 clones, about a quarter seen once. The treatment here: randomized to nivolumab then ipilimumab (arm A) or the reverse (arm B). Here the sequenced sample was tumor tissue (inferred from file names), taken from a patient given nivolumab and ipilimumab in sequence. These receptors came from a human donor with melanoma.

The J gene is TRBJ1-1, the V gene TRBV18; TRBD1 might be the D (6 bases). Germline CDR1 reads KGHSH; CDR2 reads LQKENI. Trimming took off 2 bases at V and 3 bases at J, with 10 bases between the two ends. The CDR3 contains 14 residues. The CDR3 nucleotides read TGTGCCAGCTCACCAATGGGGGGCTACACTGAAGCTTTCTTT. This translates into CASSPMGGYTEAFF.

In its sample, this clone ranks as medium-sized. The chain recombines TRBV6-8 with TRBJ2-2; TRBD2 agrees at 13 bases. The CDR3 has 17 residues. Trimming cost V 2 bases and J 2 bases; bases outside gene matches: 2. Germline values: CDR1 MNHGY, CDR2 SAAAGT. The CDR3 DNA sequence: TGTGCCAGCAGTTACACTAGCGGGAGGGCTAACACCGGGGAGCTGTTTTTT. Residues: CASSYTSGRANTGELFF.

Worth noting for this clone: The junction differs from germline at one of its ends, possibly a read error. One or more bases were not read clearly; the residue they encode is written X. This chain connects TRBV28 to TRBJ2-7; D is possibly TRBD1 or TRBD2 (5 bases each). From germline, CDR1 is MDHEN and CDR2 SYDVKM. The CDR3 contains 13 residues. CDR3 coding DNA: TGTGCCAGCAGTTTTCCTGGGACGGAGCCRCCGGACTTC. Its translation is CASSFPGTEXPDF. The whole CDR3 protein is CASSFPGTEPPDF.

This clone was picked up a small number of times. This rearrangement joins TRBV11-3 to TRBJ2-4; 7 nucleotides match TRBD2. The germline gives CDR1 SGHNT, CDR2 YENEEA. The length of the CDR3 is 14 residues. Losses at the gene ends were 3 bases for V and 6 bases for J; bases not matched to a gene: 5. CDR3 residues: CASSLPSGGNIQYF. The CDR3 nucleotides are TGTGCCAGCAGCTTGCCTAGCGGAGGAAACATTCAGTACTTC. Combining the CDR3 with reference TRBV11-3 and TRBJ2-4 gives the whole variable domain EAGVVQSPRYKIIEKKQPVAFWCNPISGHNTLYWYLQNLGQGPELLIRYENEEAVDDSQLPKDRFSAERLKGVDSTLKIQPAELGDSAVYLCASSLPSGGNIQYFGAGTRLSVL.

This clone was detected only a few times. The chain carries TRBV19 and TRBJ1-4; 8 bases are shared with TRBD1. This CDR3 comprises 16 residues. In germline, CDR1 is LNHDA, CDR2 SQIVND (reference sequence). V shed 7 bases, J shed 5 bases, and the junction held 12 bases outside the gene matches. CDR3 coding DNA: TGTGCCAGTATGGGAACCCCGGGACAGGTCAATGAAAAACTGTTTTTT. Translated, it gives CASMGTPGQVNEKLFF.

This chain links TRBV29-1 with TRBJ1-4; D is ambiguous. V lost 5 bases to trimming and J lost 6 bases, with 13 bases between them. The CDR3 is made up of 13 amino acids. Germline V gene data show CDR1 as SQVTM and CDR2 as ANQGSEA. The CDR3 nucleotides read TGCAGCGTTCTAAAAGGTTCGGATGAAAAACTGTTTTTT. The encoded protein is CSVLKGSDEKLFF.

The gene calls are TRBV11-3 and TRBJ2-3; 9 bases align to TRBD2. The CDR3 covers 17 residues. Germline values: CDR1 SGHNT, CDR2 YENEEA. The V gene end was trimmed by 6 bases and the J gene end by 4 bases; junction bases not matched to a gene: 14. CDR3 residues: CASSSHSGLALADTQYF. The CDR3 DNA reads as TGTGCCAGCAGTTCCCATTCGGGACTAGCTTTAGCAGATACGCAGTATTTT. The entire variable domain, with the rest obtained from reference TRBV11-3 and TRBJ2-3, is as follows: EAGVVQSPRYKIIEKKQPVAFWCNPISGHNTLYWYLQNLGQGPELLIRYENEEAVDDSQLPKDRFSAERLKGVDSTLKIQPAELGDSAVYLCASSSHSGLALADTQYFGPGTRLTVL.

This clone was detected only a few times. The V call is TRBV11-3, the J call TRBJ2-7; 10 bases agree with TRBD2. CDR1 and CDR2 (germline): SGHNT, YENEEA. The CDR3 is 14 residues long. V was pared by 5 bases and J by 6 bases, with 7 bases of the junction left unmatched. The CDR3 loop is CASSIIAGGGEQYF. CDR3 bases: TGTGCCAGCAGCATTATAGCGGGGGGAGGCGAGCAGTACTTC.

This clone was recorded many times. This chain connects TRBV11-3 to TRBJ1-1; D may be TRBD1 (6 bases). The ends were cut back, 0 bases at V and 3 bases at J, with 11 bases in the middle. The CDR3 has 15 residues. Germline loops: CDR1 SGHNT, CDR2 YENEEA. In nucleotides, the CDR3 is TGTGCCAGCAGCTTAGACGGAACAGGGTACACTGAAGCTTTCTTT. This translates into CASSLDGTGYTEAFF.

This clone is medium-sized by share. The chain recombines TRBV11-3 with TRBJ1-2, with a tentative D call TRBD1 (5 bases). Germline V gene lookup returns CDR1 SGHNT and CDR2 YENEEA. The CDR3 consists of 15 residues. V lost 7 bases, J lost 4 bases, and 19 bases lay in between. CDR3 sequence reads: CASIPRGEGSYGYTF. CDR3 DNA: TGTGCCAGCATCCCCCGGGGGGAGGGGAGCTATGGCTACACCTTC.

This clone was seen only a few times. Germline is not matched at one junction end, which may reflect a read error. The chain carries TRBV6-8 and TRBJ2-7; D not resolved. The length of the CDR3 is 13 residues. Per the germline V gene, CDR1 is MNHGY and CDR2 is SAAAGT. DNA for the CDR3: TGTGCCAGCAGTGACTCAGGTGCCTACGAGCAGTACTTC. Its protein product is CASSDSGAYEQYF.

In its sample, this clone was seen a few times. This rearrangement joins TRBV6-8 to TRBJ2-2; 14 bases map to TRBD2. V was pared by 4 bases and J by 5 bases, with 12 bases of the junction left unmatched. CDR1 is MNHGY, CDR2 SAAAGT, per germline. The CDR3 consists of 19 residues. CDR3 DNA sequence: TGTGCCAGCAGTTTACCAACACAGGGACTAGCGGGAGTAACCGGGGAGCTGTTTTTT. As protein: CASSLPTQGLAGVTGELFF.

By share of the sample, this clone is medium-sized. This sequence joins TRBV30 and TRBJ1-5; TRBD1 agrees at 9 bases. Germline trimming cut 1 base from V and 7 bases from J; bases unmatched to any gene: 8. There are 15 residues in the CDR3. Germline CDR1 and CDR2: GTSNPN and SVGIG (reference sequence). CDR3 loop: CAWSGRDRVGQPQHF. CDR3 DNA sequence: TGTGCCTGGAGTGGTCGGGACAGGGTAGGCCAGCCCCAGCATTTT.

There are many counts of this clone. The chain carries TRBV6-8 and TRBJ2-7; 9 bases line up with TRBD2. This CDR3 has 15 residues. Trimming took 5 bases from V and 5 from J; bases not matched to a gene: 10. CDR1 and CDR2 from the germline V gene are MNHGY and SAAAGT. The chain's CDR3 is CASSPPEAGGHEQYF. In nucleotides, the CDR3 is TGTGCCAGCAGTCCCCCGGAAGCGGGAGGCCACGAGCAGTACTTC.

This clone showed up many times. The CDR3 loop is CASSFIAGAPGIQYF. The CDR3 nucleotides read TGTGCCAGCAGCTTCATAGCGGGAGCCCCCGGAATCCAGTACTTC. The V call is TRBV11-3, the J call TRBJ2-5, with 9 positions matching TRBD2. V was clipped by 3 bases and J by 10 bases; unmatched bases: 12. This CDR3 comprises 15 residues. CDR1 and CDR2 (germline): SGHNT, YENEEA.

This clone was recorded once. The gene calls are TRBV14 and TRBJ1-3; 9 bases align to TRBD1. The CDR3 covers 16 residues. Germline-derived CDR1 and CDR2 are SGHDN and FVKESK. V was clipped by 6 bases and J by 0 bases; unmatched bases: 6. Here the CDR3 DNA reads TGTGCCAGCAGACACGGACAGGGGAGCTCTGGAAACACCATATATTTT. Protein sequence: CASRHGQGSSGNTIYF. Full variable domain (missing parts from reference TRBV14 and TRBJ1-3): EAGVTQFPSHSVIEKGQTVTLRCDPISGHDNLYWYRRVMGKEIKFLLHFVKESKQDESGMPNNRFLAERTGGTYSTLKVQPAELEDSGVYFCASRHGQGSSGNTIYFGEGSWLTVV.

CDR3 region: CASSRIGQTFSGNTIYF. As DNA, the CDR3 is TGTGCCAGCAGCCGCATCGGACAGACCTTCTCTGGAAACACCATATATTTT. The chain carries TRBV6-8 and TRBJ1-3; tentative D call: TRBD1 (6 bases). Trimming shortened V by 6 bases and J by 0 bases, and 18 bases separated the two germline ends. Per the germline V gene, CDR1 is MNHGY and CDR2 is SAAAGT. CDR3 length: 17 amino acids.

This clone has only a few counts. The rearrangement uses TRBV6-8 and TRBJ2-7; no clear D. The CDR3 runs 13 residues. Trimming took off 2 bases at V and 6 bases at J, with 11 bases between the two ends. CDR1 MNHGY and CDR2 SAAAGT come from the germline V gene. Here the CDR3 reads CASSYGWVGEQYF. The CDR3, as DNA: TGTGCCAGCAGTTACGGGTGGGTTGGCGAGCAGTACTTC.